This entry describes one T cell receptor (beta chain). Its specificity is unknown. The data stem from a study of shared clonotypes between healthy human individuals. CD45RO-negative, CCR7-selected cells formed the naive CD8 fraction, which excluded terminally differentiated effector memory CD45RA+ cells. General study findings and limits: Measured sharing among donors was expected to vary with sequencing depth.

Each cell subset's genomic DNA was divided evenly among several immunoSEQ plates. Original processing notes: There were no quality scores in the junction-only immunoSEQ sequences, so filtering differed. TCRdb's copy holds only in-frame clones and misses some; the assay was immunoSEQ multiplex PCR. V, J and clone size reflect that table, while D and trimming were determined from the DNA. The sample yields approximately 590,000 clones, 95% seen once. CDR1 is MNHEY and CDR2 is SMNVEV in the germline V gene (reference sequence). The CDR3 length is 13 residues. With 7 bases removed from V and 7 bases from J, the gap between germline ends came to 13 bases.

The sequencing sample was made of naive CD8+ T cells sorted from blood. This TCR came from a woman in her twenties or thirties in good health. This chain joins TRBV27 and TRBJ1-4; D possibly corresponds to TRBD1 (5 bases). CDR3 in DNA: TGTGCCAGCAAAAAGGGGACGTTTGAAAAACTGTTTTTT. Translated, it gives CASKKGTFEKLFF.